The source of this TCR beta chain is a study of cytomegalovirus exposure and HLA in healthy donors. The study, taken as a whole, reports: The study flagged about 150 TCR beta chains as cytomegalovirus-associated.

PCR amplification relied on 60 Vbeta primers (plus 13 Jbeta primers). Clones were sequenced by immunoSEQ multiplex PCR, and TCRdb holds only the in-frame ones, with some missing. The table lists under 200,000 clones, approximately 80% of them singletons, with less than 6% in the top ten. Concerning this clone: Its antigen is currently unknown.

The CDR3 is made up of 12 amino acids. V shed 4 bases and J shed 6 bases, with 10 bases lying between them. Germline values: CDR1 MDHEN, CDR2 SYDVKM. Source material: PBMCs. This TCR was recovered from a woman aged 30 to 39 in good health and CMV-seropositive. This rearrangement joins TRBV28 to TRBJ2-7; D not resolved. The CDR3 DNA reads TGTGCCAGCAGTTCGGTAAACGGCGAGCAGTACTTC. This translates into CASSSVNGEQYF.